This TCR beta chain was captured in a study of spatial heterogeneity in lung cancer. Germline loops: CDR1 LGHDT, CDR2 YNNKEL (reference sequence). With 0 bases removed from V and 3 bases from J, the gap between germline ends came to 8 bases. The CDR3 consists of 14 residues. Time point given: blood at routine non-recurrence follow-up after resection. Carried by each TCR cDNA molecule was a unique molecular identifier. TCRdb fed the 5' RACE reads into MiXCR, producing one record per CDR3 protein. The table lists nearly 95,000 distinct CDR3 sequences, roughly 19% of them singletons. This chain uses TRBV3-1 with TRBJ1-2, with a weak D call TRBD1 (5 bases). The receptor was derived from a male donor with early-stage non-small cell lung cancer. The sequenced sample was PBMCs, obtained at follow-up. The CDR3 sequence is CASSQETGYYGYTF. CDR3 DNA sequence: TGTGCCAGCAGCCAAGAAACAGGTTACTATGGCTACACCTTC.